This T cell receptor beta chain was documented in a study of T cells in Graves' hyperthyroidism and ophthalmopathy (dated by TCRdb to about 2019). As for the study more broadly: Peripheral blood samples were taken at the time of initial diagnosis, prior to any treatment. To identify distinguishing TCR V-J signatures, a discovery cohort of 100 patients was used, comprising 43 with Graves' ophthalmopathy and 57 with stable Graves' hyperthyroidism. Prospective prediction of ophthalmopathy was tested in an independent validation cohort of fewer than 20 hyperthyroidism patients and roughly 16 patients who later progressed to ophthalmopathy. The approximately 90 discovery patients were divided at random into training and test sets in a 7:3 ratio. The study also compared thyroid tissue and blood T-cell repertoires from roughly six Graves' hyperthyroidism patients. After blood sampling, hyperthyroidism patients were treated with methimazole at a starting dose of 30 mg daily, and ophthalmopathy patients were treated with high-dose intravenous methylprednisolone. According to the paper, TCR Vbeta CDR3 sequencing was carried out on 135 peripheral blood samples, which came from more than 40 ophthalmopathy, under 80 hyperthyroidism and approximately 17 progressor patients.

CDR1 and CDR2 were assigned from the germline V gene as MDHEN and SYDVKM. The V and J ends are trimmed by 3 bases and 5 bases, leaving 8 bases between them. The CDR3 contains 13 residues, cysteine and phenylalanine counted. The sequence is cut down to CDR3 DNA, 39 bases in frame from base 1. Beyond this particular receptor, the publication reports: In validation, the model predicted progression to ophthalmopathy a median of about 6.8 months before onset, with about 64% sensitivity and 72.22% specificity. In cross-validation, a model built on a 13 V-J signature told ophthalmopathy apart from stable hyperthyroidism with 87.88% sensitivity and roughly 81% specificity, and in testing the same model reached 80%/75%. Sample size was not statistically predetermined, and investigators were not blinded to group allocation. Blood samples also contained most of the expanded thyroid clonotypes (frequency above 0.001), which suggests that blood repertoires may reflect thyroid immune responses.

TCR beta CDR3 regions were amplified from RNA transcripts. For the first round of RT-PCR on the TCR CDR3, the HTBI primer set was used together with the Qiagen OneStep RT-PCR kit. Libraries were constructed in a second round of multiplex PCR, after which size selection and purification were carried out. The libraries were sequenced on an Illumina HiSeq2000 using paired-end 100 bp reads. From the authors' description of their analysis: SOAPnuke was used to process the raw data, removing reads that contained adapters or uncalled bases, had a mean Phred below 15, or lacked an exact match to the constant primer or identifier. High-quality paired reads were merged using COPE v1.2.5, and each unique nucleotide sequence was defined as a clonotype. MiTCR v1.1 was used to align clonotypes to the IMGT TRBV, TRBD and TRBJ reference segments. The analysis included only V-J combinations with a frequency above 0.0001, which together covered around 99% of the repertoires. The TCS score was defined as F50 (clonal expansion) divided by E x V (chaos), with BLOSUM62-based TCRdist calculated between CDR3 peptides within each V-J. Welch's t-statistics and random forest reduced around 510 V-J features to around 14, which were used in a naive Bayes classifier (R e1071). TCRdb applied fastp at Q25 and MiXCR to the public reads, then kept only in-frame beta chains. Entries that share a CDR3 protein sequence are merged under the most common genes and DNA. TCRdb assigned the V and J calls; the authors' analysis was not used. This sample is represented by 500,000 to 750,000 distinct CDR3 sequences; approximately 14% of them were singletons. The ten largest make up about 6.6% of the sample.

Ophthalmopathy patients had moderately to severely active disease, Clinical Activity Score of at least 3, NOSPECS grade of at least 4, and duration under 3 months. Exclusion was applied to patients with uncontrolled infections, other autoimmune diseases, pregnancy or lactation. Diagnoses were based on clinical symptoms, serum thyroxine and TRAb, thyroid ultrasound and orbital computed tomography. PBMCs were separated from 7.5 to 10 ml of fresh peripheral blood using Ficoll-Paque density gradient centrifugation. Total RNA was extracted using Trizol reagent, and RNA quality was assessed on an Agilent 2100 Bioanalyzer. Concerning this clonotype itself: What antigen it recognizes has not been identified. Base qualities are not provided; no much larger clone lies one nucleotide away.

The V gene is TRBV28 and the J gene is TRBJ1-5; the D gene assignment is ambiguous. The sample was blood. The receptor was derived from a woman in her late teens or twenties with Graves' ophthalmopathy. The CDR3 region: CASSFRWDQPQHF. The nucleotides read TGTGCCAGCAGTTTTCGTTGGGATCAGCCCCAGCATTTT.